The 14 T cell receptor beta chains presented below share a single source sample, sequenced in a study of cytomegalovirus exposure and HLA in healthy donors. The PCR was carried out with 60 Vbeta primers and 13 Jbeta primers. The protocol was immunoSEQ multiplex PCR, while the TCRdb copy is restricted to in-frame clones and leaves out a portion. The table lists some 120,000 clones, around 82% of them singletons, with 0.95% to 1.5% in the top ten. The source material was PBMCs. These receptors all stem from a female donor in good health and CMV-seronegative.

The rearrangement links TRBV5-1 to TRBJ2-7; TRBD1 matches 8 bases. The germline V gene has CDR1 SGHRS and CDR2 YFSETQ. V dropped 0 bases and J dropped 5; count of bases not matched to a gene: 7. This CDR3 is 15 amino acids long. The CDR3 DNA is TGCGCCAGCAGCTTGGTTAGGGACAGGAGGGACGAGCAGTACTTC. It specifies CASSLVRDRRDEQYF.

V usage is TRBV19 and J usage is TRBJ1-2; TRBD1 aligns across 9 bases. This CDR3 contains 15 residues. Germline-derived CDR1 and CDR2 are LNHDA and SQIVND (reference sequence). J gave up 2 bases and V 7 bases, and 8 bases lay outside the gene matches. The DNA of the CDR3 is TGTGCCAGTAAGGTCGACAGGGGGATCAACTATGGCTACACCTTC. Its protein product is CASKVDRGINYGYTF.

The rearrangement joins TRBV7-3 to TRBJ1-6, with unresolved D. CDR3 length: 13 amino acids. CDR1 is SGHTA and CDR2 is FQGTGA in the germline V gene. The V end lost 2 bases, the J end lost 8 bases, and 7 bases lay between the germline ends. CDR3 protein: CASSLSGDSPLHF. CDR3 nucleotide sequence: TGTGCCAGCAGCTTATCCGGAGATTCACCCCTCCACTTT.

The chain uses TRBV5-4 and TRBJ2-2; TRBD1 might be the D (6 bases). V was trimmed by 4 bases and J by 4 bases, leaving 11 bases between them. The CDR3 loop spans 14 amino acids. Germline V lookup: CDR1 SGHNT, CDR2 YYREEE (reference sequence). Written as DNA, the CDR3 is TGTGCCAGCAGCACAGGGTACGGCACCGGGGAGCTGTTTTTT. The encoded protein is CASSTGYGTGELFF.

CDR3: CASSDQRASYEQYF. CDR3 bases: TGTGCCAGCAGTGATCAGCGGGCCTCCTACGAGCAGTACTTC. The chain links TRBV2 to TRBJ2-7; tentative D call: TRBD2 (6 bases). Germline V gene sequence: CDR1 SNHLY, CDR2 FYNNEI. Trimming cost V 3 bases and J 0 bases, with 9 bases left between them. The CDR3 loop spans 14 amino acids.

The CDR3 nucleotides are TGTGCCAGCAGCGAGGACTTACGGGGGTCGAATGAGCAGTTCTTC. As protein: CASSEDLRGSNEQFF. The J gene is TRBJ2-1, the V gene TRBV9, with D maybe TRBD2 (6 bases). Trimming removed 3 bases at V and 7 bases at J, with 17 bases between. The CDR3 totals 15 residues. Germline assignment: CDR1 SGDLS and CDR2 YYNGEE.

V usage is TRBV5-4 and J usage is TRBJ2-7; 9 bases fit TRBD2. The CDR3 spans 16 residues. The V segment lost 5 bases and the J segment 2 bases; nucleotides outside the gene matches: 11. Germline V gene data show CDR1 as SGHNT and CDR2 as YYREEE (reference sequence). CDR3 DNA: TGTGCCAGCAGACCCGGAGGCGGGGGGGCGGCCTACGAGCAGTACTTC. Its translation is CASRPGGGGAAYEQYF.

The chain links TRBV18 to TRBJ2-7; 9 bases align to TRBD2. There are 13 residues in the CDR3. Germline assignment: CDR1 KGHSH and CDR2 LQKENI. V was clipped by 8 bases and J by 1 base; unmatched bases: 3. The CDR3 nucleotides read TGTGCCAGCAGGACTAGCGCGTCCTACGAGCAGTACTTC. Translating gives CASRTSASYEQYF.

The chain employs TRBV6-1 and TRBJ1-2; D unresolved. Germline-derived CDR1 and CDR2 are MNHNS and SASEGT. CDR3 length equals 12 residues. The V and J ends lost 3 bases and 6 bases respectively, with 8 bases between them. CDR3 bases: TGTGCCAGCAGTGATATGGCAGATGGCTACACCTTC. This translates into CASSDMADGYTF.

The rearrangement uses TRBV9 and TRBJ1-2; tentative D call: TRBD1 (6 bases). The CDR3 is 13 amino acids. Germline loops: CDR1 SGDLS, CDR2 YYNGEE. Trimming pared 5 bases from V and 4 bases from J, leaving 12 bases between. The CDR3 region is CASSRTGSYGYTF. CDR3 nucleotides: TGTGCCAGCAGTAGAACAGGGAGCTATGGCTACACCTTC.

The chain recombines TRBV4-1 with TRBJ2-3, with TRBD2 matching 7 bases. CDR3 size: 18 residues. The V and J ends lost 2 bases and 1 base, in that order; junction bases with no gene match: 12. Germline V lookup: CDR1 MGHRA, CDR2 YSYEKL. The CDR3 DNA reads TGCGCCAGCAGCCAACTACCCTGGGGGAGCGGGGGCACAGATACGCAGTATTTT. Protein product: CASSQLPWGSGGTDTQYF.

V and J are TRBV18 and TRBJ1-1, with 9 bases fitting TRBD1. Germline trimming cut 5 bases from V and 1 base from J; bases unmatched to any gene: 5. The length of the CDR3 is 15 residues. Germline V gene lookup returns CDR1 KGHSH and CDR2 LQKENI. The CDR3 coding sequence is TGTGCCAGCTCAGCCCAGACAGGGGGGAACACTGAAGCTTTCTTT. Translated, it gives CASSAQTGGNTEAFF.

The table lists this clone with a count of one. V usage is TRBV6-5 and J usage is TRBJ1-2, with D tentatively TRBD1 (6 bases). Deletions cut 8 bases from V and 2 bases from J, with 12 bases between. The length of the CDR3 is 13 residues. Germline CDR1 reads MNHEY; CDR2 reads SVGAGI. CDR3 in amino acids: CASGRTANYGYTF. In DNA, the CDR3 is TGTGCCAGCGGGCGGACAGCCAACTATGGCTACACCTTC.

The CDR3 loop reads CASSYGGLRTEAFF. In DNA, the CDR3 is TGTGCCAGCAGTTACGGGGGGTTGAGGACTGAAGCTTTCTTT. This chain joins TRBV6-5 and TRBJ1-1; tentative D call: TRBD1 (5 bases). The V gene lost 2 bases and the J gene lost 5 bases, with 12 bases spanning the gap. This CDR3 region has 14 residues. The V gene's germline CDR1 is MNHEY and CDR2 SVGAGI.